This T cell receptor (beta chain) comes out of a study of technical replicates of blood from a few donors. The method was immunoSEQ multiplex PCR; TCRdb's version includes in-frame clones alone and lacks a portion of them. The repertoire holds roughly 71,000 clones, around 95% seen once, with roughly 0.24% in the top ten. The V and J ends lost 0 bases and 1 base respectively, with 12 bases between them. Germline V gives CDR1 MNHEY, CDR2 SMNVEV (reference sequence). The CDR3 is made up of 16 amino acids. This clone was picked up one time. Material for sequencing was T cells isolated from PBMCs. The source is a human donor in good health. This rearrangement joins TRBV27 to TRBJ1-1, with TRBD1 as a possible D gene (5 bases). Here the CDR3 DNA reads TGTGCCAGCAGTTTATCGGGTGTAGGACAGAACACTGAAGCTTTCTTT. Translation: CASSLSGVGQNTEAFF.